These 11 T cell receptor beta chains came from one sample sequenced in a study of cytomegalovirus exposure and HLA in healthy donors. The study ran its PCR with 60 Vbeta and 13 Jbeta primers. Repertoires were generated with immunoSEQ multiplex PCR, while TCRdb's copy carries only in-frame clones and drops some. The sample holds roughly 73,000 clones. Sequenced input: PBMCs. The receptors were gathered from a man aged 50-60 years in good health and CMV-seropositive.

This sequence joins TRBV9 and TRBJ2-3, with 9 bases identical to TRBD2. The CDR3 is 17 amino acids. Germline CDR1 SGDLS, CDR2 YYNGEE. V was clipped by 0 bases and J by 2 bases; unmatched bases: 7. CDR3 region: CASSVGLAGTLTDTQYF. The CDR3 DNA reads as TGTGCCAGCAGCGTAGGGCTAGCGGGGACGCTCACAGATACGCAGTATTTT. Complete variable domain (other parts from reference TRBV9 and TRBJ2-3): DSGVTQTPKHLITATGQRVTLRCSPRSGDLSVYWYQQSLDQGLQFLIQYYNGEERAKGNILERFSAQQFPDLHSELNLSSLELGDSALYFCASSVGLAGTLTDTQYFGPGTRLTVL.

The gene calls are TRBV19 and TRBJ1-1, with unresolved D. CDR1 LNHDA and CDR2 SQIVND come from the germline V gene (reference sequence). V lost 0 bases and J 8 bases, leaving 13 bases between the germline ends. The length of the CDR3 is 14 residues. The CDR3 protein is CASSIDHTRREAFF. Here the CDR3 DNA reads TGTGCCAGTAGTATAGATCATACTCGGAGGGAAGCTTTCTTT.

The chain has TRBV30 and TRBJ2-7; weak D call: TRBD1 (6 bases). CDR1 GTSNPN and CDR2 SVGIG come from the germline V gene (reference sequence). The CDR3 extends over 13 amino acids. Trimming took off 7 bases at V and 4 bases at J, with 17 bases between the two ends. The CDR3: CASTQGQGYEQYV. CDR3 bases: TGTGCCTCAACCCAGGGGCAGGGGTACGAGCAGTACGTC.

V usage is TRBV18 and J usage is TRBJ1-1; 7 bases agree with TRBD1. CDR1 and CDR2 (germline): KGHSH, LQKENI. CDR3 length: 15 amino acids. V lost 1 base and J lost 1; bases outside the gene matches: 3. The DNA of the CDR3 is TGTGCCAGCTCACCACAGGGGGCGTGGAACACTGAAGCTTTCTTT. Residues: CASSPQGAWNTEAFF.

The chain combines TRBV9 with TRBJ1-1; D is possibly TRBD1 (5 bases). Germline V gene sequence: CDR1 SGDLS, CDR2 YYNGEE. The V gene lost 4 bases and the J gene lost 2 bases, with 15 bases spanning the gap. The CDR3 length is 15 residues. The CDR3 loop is CASSRSGVENTEAFF. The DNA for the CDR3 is TGTGCCAGCAGCCGATCGGGGGTCGAAAACACTGAAGCTTTCTTT.

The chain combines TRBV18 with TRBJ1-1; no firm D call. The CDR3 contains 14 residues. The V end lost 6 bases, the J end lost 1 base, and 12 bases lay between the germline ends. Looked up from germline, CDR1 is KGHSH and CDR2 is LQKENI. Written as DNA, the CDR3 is TGTGCCAGCTCCCTCATACGGGGGAACACTGAAGCTTTCTTT. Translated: CASSLIRGNTEAFF.

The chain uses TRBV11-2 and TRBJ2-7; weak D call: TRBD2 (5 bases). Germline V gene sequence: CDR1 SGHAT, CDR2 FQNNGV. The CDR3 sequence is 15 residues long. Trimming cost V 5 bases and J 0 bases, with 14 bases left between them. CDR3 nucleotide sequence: TGTGCCAGCAGCGAATCTCAGCGGATCTCCTACGAGCAGTACTTC. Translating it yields CASSESQRISYEQYF.

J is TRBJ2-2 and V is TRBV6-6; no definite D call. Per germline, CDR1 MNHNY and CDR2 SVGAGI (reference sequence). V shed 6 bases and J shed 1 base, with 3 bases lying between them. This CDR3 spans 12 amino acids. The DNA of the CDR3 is TGTGCCAGCAGCTTGAACACCGGGGAGCTGTTTTTT. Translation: CASSLNTGELFF.

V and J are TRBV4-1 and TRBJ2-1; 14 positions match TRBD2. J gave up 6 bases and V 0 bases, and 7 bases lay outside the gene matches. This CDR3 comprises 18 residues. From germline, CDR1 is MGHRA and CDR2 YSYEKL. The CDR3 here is CASSQEISGTSGGNEQFF. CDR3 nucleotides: TGCGCCAGCAGCCAAGAGATTTCCGGGACTAGCGGGGGCAATGAGCAGTTCTTC.

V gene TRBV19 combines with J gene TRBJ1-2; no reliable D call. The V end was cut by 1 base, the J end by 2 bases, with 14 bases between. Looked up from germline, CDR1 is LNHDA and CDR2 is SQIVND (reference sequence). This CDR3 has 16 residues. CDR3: CASSIASGVVNYGYTF. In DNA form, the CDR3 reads TGTGCCAGTAGTATAGCATCGGGAGTAGTCAACTATGGCTACACCTTC.

The CDR3 is CASSQETSGRAVTDTQYF. In DNA form, the CDR3 reads TGCGCCAGCAGCCAAGAAACTAGCGGGAGGGCCGTTACAGATACGCAGTATTTT. V is TRBV4-1 and J is TRBJ2-3; 13 bases agree with TRBD2. This CDR3 contains 18 residues. Germline CDR1 MGHRA, CDR2 YSYEKL. V was clipped by 0 bases and J by 3 bases; unmatched bases: 6.